Presented here are 4 T cell receptor beta chains from one specimen sequenced in a study of blood T cell repertoires in COVID-19. Sequenced by immunoSEQ multiplex PCR; TCRdb stores in-frame clones only, minus some. The repertoire holds some 150,000 clones, with around 84% as singletons. The sample taken for sequencing was peripheral blood. All receptors come from a man aged 55-75 years with active or convalescent COVID-19.

The chain has TRBV7-9 and TRBJ2-1, with 9 bases lining up with TRBD2. The junction had 11 bases not matched to a gene; V was cut back by 3 bases and J by 5 bases. Germline V gene lookup returns CDR1 SEHNR and CDR2 FQNEAQ (reference sequence). This CDR3 spans 17 amino acids. CDR3 nucleotide sequence: TGTGCCAGCAGCTTCGTAGCGGGAGTCAGGTATGACAATGAGCAGTTCTTC. As protein: CASSFVAGVRYDNEQFF.

V usage is TRBV5-1 and J usage is TRBJ2-3; TRBD2 aligns across 11 bases. Germline V gene sequence: CDR1 SGHRS, CDR2 YFSETQ. This CDR3 has 17 amino acids. V lost 0 bases, J lost 1 base, and 4 bases stayed unmatched. DNA of the CDR3: TGCGCCAGCAGCTTGGCCATTAGCGGGAGGGGCACAGATACGCAGTATTTT. Translated, it gives CASSLAISGRGTDTQYF.

The CDR3 DNA sequence: TGTGCCAGCAGCCCCGGACTAACCTACGAGCAGTACTTC. It translates to CASSPGLTYEQYF. The chain uses TRBV7-6 and TRBJ2-7; D is perhaps TRBD2 (6 bases). Germline V lookup: CDR1 SGHVS, CDR2 FNYEAQ. The CDR3 covers 13 residues. V was trimmed by 5 bases and J by 2 bases, leaving 10 bases between them.

The rearrangement joins TRBV30 to TRBJ2-7; no clear D. The CDR3 is made up of 12 amino acids. Trimming cost V 3 bases and J 5 bases, with 11 bases left between them. The germline CDR1 and CDR2 sequences are GTSNPN and SVGIG (reference sequence). CDR3 sequence reads: CAWSLLLNEQYF. The CDR3 region has the DNA TGTGCCTGGAGCCTTCTACTCAACGAGCAGTACTTC.